A selection of T cell receptor beta chains follows, all from one sample in a study of cytomegalovirus exposure and HLA in healthy donors. TCRdb keeps only in-frame clones here, not all; method: immunoSEQ multiplex PCR. The data show 160,000 or so clones, about 69% seen once. The source material was PBMCs. These TCRs come from a human donor in good health. Both conserved end residues are part of each CDR3. A D gene is named only where the DNA matches it firmly. The size of a clone is reported for some rows only, either as once, few or many, or as a class for expanded clones.

d_call,clone_size,v_call,j_call,cdr3_nt,cdr3_aa
NA,NA,TRBV19,TRBJ2-1,TGTGCCAGTAGCCCTAGTTCCTATACCAATGAGCAGTTCTTC,CASSPSSYTNEQFF
TRBD1,NA,TRBV19,TRBJ1-5,TGTGCCAGTATAACAGGGGGCGCAGTCCCAGGGCAGCCCCAGCATTTT,CASITGGAVPGQPQHF
NA,NA,TRBV7-3,TRBJ2-3,TGTGCCAGCAGCCAACGGGGGGATACGCAGTATTTT,CASSQRGDTQYF
NA,NA,TRBV4-1,TRBJ2-7,TGCGCCAGCAGCCAAAATCCGGGACTCTCCTACGAGCAGTACTTC,CASSQNPGLSYEQYF
TRBD1,NA,TRBV19,TRBJ2-5,TGTGCCACCAGAAACCGGGACAGCGCTGAGACCCAGTACTTC,CATRNRDSAETQYF
NA,NA,TRBV6-5,TRBJ1-5,TGTGCCAGCAGTTACTCGTCCAGGGTGAATCAGCCCCAGCATTTT,CASSYSSRVNQPQHF
NA,NA,TRBV5-1,TRBJ2-7,TGCGCCAGCCATGACACGGCCGGCTCCTACGAGCAGTACTTC,CASHDTAGSYEQYF
TRBD1,NA,TRBV5-4,TRBJ2-7,TGTGCCAGCAGCCATCCCGCCGGGACAGGGATTTACGAGCAGTACTTC,CASSHPAGTGIYEQYF
TRBD2,NA,TRBV28,TRBJ2-5,TGTGCCAGCACCCCCGGGGGGGCCGGGGGAGAGACCCAGTACTTC,CASTPGGAGGETQYF
TRBD1,NA,TRBV5-1,TRBJ1-6,TGCGCCAGCAGCTTGGAGGGACAGGGGAATTCACCCCTCCACTTT,CASSLEGQGNSPLHF
NA,few,TRBV11-2,TRBJ1-2,TGTGCCAGCAGCGAGACAGCCGCTAACTATGGCTACACCTTC,CASSETAANYGYTF
TRBD2,NA,TRBV29-1,TRBJ2-5,TGCAGCGTTGAAGGGTCTAGCGGGGGAGAGACCCAGTACTTC,CSVEGSSGGETQYF
NA,NA,TRBV6-6,TRBJ2-1,TGTGCCAGCAGTTACTCCGGGTCTAGGAATGAGCAGTTCTTC,CASSYSGSRNEQFF
TRBD2,NA,TRBV9,TRBJ2-2,TGTGCCAGCAGCGGGCGGGGGGGCCTGAACACCGGGGAGCTGTTTTTT,CASSGRGGLNTGELFF
TRBD1,NA,TRBV7-8,TRBJ2-1,TGTGCCAGCAGCTTAGGGGACAGGGGAATCAATGAGCAGTTCTTC,CASSLGDRGINEQFF
NA,few,TRBV7-9,TRBJ1-1,TGTGCCAGCAGCTCCCTACGAGGGGGGAACACTGAAGCTTTCTTT,CASSSLRGGNTEAFF
NA,NA,TRBV6-1,TRBJ2-7,TGTGCCAGCAGTGAAGAGGCAGACAGCGCCTACGAGCAGTACTTC,CASSEEADSAYEQYF
NA,NA,TRBV14,TRBJ2-3,TGTGCCAGCAGCCATAATATAGCTGATACGCAGTATTTT,CASSHNIADTQYF
NA,NA,TRBV6-5,TRBJ2-3,TGTGCCAGCAGTTACGACCAGGGAACAGATACGCAGTATTTT,CASSYDQGTDTQYF
TRBD1,NA,TRBV19,TRBJ2-2,TGTGCCAGTGGAGGGACAGGGTACGGTACCGGGGAGCTGTTTTTT,CASGGTGYGTGELFF
TRBD1,NA,TRBV30,TRBJ2-7,TGTGCCTGGAGGAGCGGACAGGTTTACGAGCAGTACTTC,CAWRSGQVYEQYF
TRBD1,once,TRBV4-2,TRBJ2-7,TGTGCCAGCAGCCAAGCTCGCCTTTTATACCCTGGACAGGGAATCGACGAGCAGTACTTC,CASSQARLLYPGQGIDEQYF
NA,NA,TRBV4-1,TRBJ1-4,TGCGCCAGCAGGTTCCACACCGCAACTAATGAAAAACTGTTTTTT,CASRFHTATNEKLFF
NA,few,TRBV6-6,TRBJ1-3,TGTGCCAGCAGTGAGGGCTCTGGAAACACCATATATTTT,CASSEGSGNTIYF
NA,NA,TRBV5-1,TRBJ1-2,TGCGCCAGCAGCGTACTTCAGGGGCCAACGGGTGGCTACACCTTC,CASSVLQGPTGGYTF
NA,NA,TRBV18,TRBJ1-5,TGTGCCAGCTCAAAGCAGGGTGGGCCTTATAGCAATCAGCCCCAGCATTTT,CASSKQGGPYSNQPQHF
NA,NA,TRBV10-3,TRBJ2-7,TGTGCCATCAGTGAAGGAATTAGCCGGAACTCCTACGAGCAGTACTTC,CAISEGISRNSYEQYF
TRBD1,NA,TRBV7-9,TRBJ2-7,TGTGCCAGCAGCTCAGGACAGGCCCACGAGCAGTACTTC,CASSSGQAHEQYF
NA,NA,TRBV7-9,TRBJ2-1,TGTGCCAGCAGCTTAGGGGTTAGCGGAAGGTCCTACAATGAGCAGTTCTTC,CASSLGVSGRSYNEQFF
NA,NA,TRBV10-1,TRBJ2-7,TGCGCCAGCAGTGAGAGGGCGAGGGACAACGAGCAGTACTTC,CASSERARDNEQYF
NA,NA,TRBV7-9,TRBJ2-5,TGTGCCAGCAGCCCCCCCAGCCAAGAGACCCAGTACTTC,CASSPPSQETQYF
TRBD1,NA,TRBV9,TRBJ1-3,TGTGCCAGCAGCGTGTTCTGGACAGGGGGCGAAAACACCATATATTTT,CASSVFWTGGENTIYF
NA,few,TRBV6-1,TRBJ2-7,TGTGCCAGCAGTGAATTCGAGGTCTCCTACGAGCAGTACTTC,CASSEFEVSYEQYF
NA,few,TRBV7-9,TRBJ1-1,TGTGCCAGCACCACCACCATCGAGACACTTGAAGCTTTCTTT,CASTTTIETLEAFF
NA,once,TRBV4-3,TRBJ2-7,TGCGCCAGCAGCCAAGACCTGAGTTACGAGCAGTACTTC,CASSQDLSYEQYF
TRBD2,once,TRBV6-4,TRBJ2-7,TGTGCCAGCAGCGGACTAGCGGACTACCTCGACCGGAGCTCCTACGAGCAGTACTTC,CASSGLADYLDRSSYEQYF
TRBD2,NA,TRBV5-8,TRBJ2-1,TGTGCCAGCAGCTGGGCGGGGCGACTAGCGGGGAAGTACAATGAGCAGTTCTTC,CASSWAGRLAGKYNEQFF
NA,few,TRBV11-2,TRBJ1-1,TGTGCCAGCAGCTTAGAATGGGGCCGGGTGACTGCTTTCTTT,CASSLEWGRVTAFF
TRBD2,NA,TRBV18,TRBJ2-3,TGTGCCAGCTCACCACTTAGCGGGGGGGCTGCAGATACGCAGTATTTT,CASSPLSGGAADTQYF
TRBD1,NA,TRBV29-1,TRBJ1-3,TGCAGCGTGGTGTGGGACAGTCAGGCTGGAAACACCATATATTTT,CSVVWDSQAGNTIYF
TRBD1,few,TRBV6-5,TRBJ1-2,TGTGCCAGCAGTTACCCGGGACAGGGAATCTATGGCTACACCTTC,CASSYPGQGIYGYTF
NA,NA,TRBV5-4,TRBJ2-5,TGTGCCAGCAGCCCAGACAGTGGCGGTGAGACCCAGTACTTC,CASSPDSGGETQYF
NA,NA,TRBV30,TRBJ1-1,TGTGCCTGGAGCGAGATGACAGCCCTGAACACTGAAGCTTTCTTT,CAWSEMTALNTEAFF
TRBD2,few,TRBV9,TRBJ2-7,TGTGCCAGCAGCGTAGGGGGGCGGGGGGGAAAATACGAGCAGTACTTC,CASSVGGRGGKYEQYF
NA,NA,TRBV7-8,TRBJ2-5,TGTGCCAGCAGCTTAGTAGTCAGCGCTTGGGAGACCCAGTACTTC,CASSLVVSAWETQYF
NA,NA,TRBV7-9,TRBJ2-1,TGTGCCAGATCACAGGGTGATGGTGAGCAGTTCTTC,CARSQGDGEQFF
NA,NA,TRBV19,TRBJ2-1,TGTGCCAGTAGTATGTCTGGGCGGGACCCCTACAATGAGCAGTTCTTC,CASSMSGRDPYNEQFF
NA,few,TRBV5-1,TRBJ1-1,TGCGCCAGCAGCTTGGATGGGAGGAACACTGAAGCTTTCTTT,CASSLDGRNTEAFF
TRBD1,NA,TRBV27,TRBJ1-5,TGTGCCAGCAGTTTAGGGCCAGGGGGCAACCAGCCCCAGCATTTT,CASSLGPGGNQPQHF
NA,NA,TRBV19,TRBJ1-1,TGTGCCAGTAGTATAGAAGGGGGTGCTTTCTTT,CASSIEGGAFF
NA,once,TRBV15,TRBJ2-7,TGTGCCACCAGCAGAGATAGAATCTACGAGCAGTACTTC,CATSRDRIYEQYF
NA,few,TRBV19,TRBJ2-2,TGTGCCAGTAGTATACCAAAAGGGGGAACCGGGGAGCTGTTTTTT,CASSIPKGGTGELFF
TRBD2,NA,TRBV18,TRBJ2-3,TGTGTCAGCTCGAGGACTAGCGGGGAGGATACGCAGTATTTT,CVSSRTSGEDTQYF
NA,NA,TRBV11-3,TRBJ1-6,TGTGCCAGCAGCTTAGCCGTCCGGCCAGGGTCGAATTCACCCCTCCACTTT,CASSLAVRPGSNSPLHF
NA,NA,TRBV5-1,TRBJ2-7,TGCGCCAGCAGCTCCCGGGACACAACCTACGAGCAGTACTTC,CASSSRDTTYEQYF
NA,NA,TRBV7-9,TRBJ1-6,TGTGCCAGCAGCTTAGGACAGGTCTACACTAATTCACCCCTCCACTTT,CASSLGQVYTNSPLHF
NA,NA,TRBV2,TRBJ2-5,TGTGCCAGCAGTAAAGACAGGTCCGCTCAAGAGACCCAGTACTTC,CASSKDRSAQETQYF